This T cell receptor (beta chain) came from a study of a mutant IDH1 vaccine in newly diagnosed glioma. The study's findings and limits: Seemingly, top peripheral T cell clonotype changes bore no relation to pseudoprogression.

TCRdb's table, derived via immunoSEQ multiplex PCR, lists solely in-frame clones and lacks some. The sample holds 40,000 to 45,000 clones, under 90% seen once. The time point is: week 35, safety follow-up. Every single dose of the vaccine, 300 ug of mutant IDH1 20-mer peptide, came with topical imiquimod. Worth noting for this clone: Its antigen is as yet unknown.

From germline, CDR1 is ENHRY and CDR2 SYGVKD. V shed 4 bases and J shed 1 base, with 19 bases lying between them. The CDR3 length is 17 residues. The clonotype originates from a woman aged 40 to 50 with glioma. Some clones in this sample may be carry-over from other donors' samples. This chain uses TRBV10-3 with TRBJ1-1, with a possible D match to TRBD1 (5 bases). The sample in question was PBMCs, obtained from a glioma patient whose treatment included an IDH1 peptide vaccine. In DNA form, the CDR3 reads TGTGCCATCAGTGCGGGGAGGGGAATTGGATCGAACACTGAAGCTTTCTTT. Its translation: CAISAGRGIGSNTEAFF.